This is a list of T cell receptor beta chains from one sample in a study of regulatory T cells in long-lasting Graves disease. TCRdb processed the multiplex PCR reads anew with MiXCR; each CDR3 protein has one entry. The data show under 500,000 distinct CDR3 sequences, less than 20% seen once. This sample was shared with a second study, whose subject was T cells in Graves' hyperthyroidism and ophthalmopathy.

The sample was peripheral blood mononuclear cells (PBMCs), taken at new diagnosis, from a patient treated with antithyroid drugs. These receptors were taken from a woman in her thirties with Graves disease. Each CDR3 is given with its conserved first and last residue. D genes are given only for firm matches. Clone size is not always given. Where it is, it says once, few, many or a class for expanded clones.

CDR3 length: 13
J gene: TRBJ2-5
D gene: -
V gene: TRBV10-3
clone size: few
CDR3 protein: CAISAPGRETQYF
CDR3 DNA: TGTGCCATCAGTGCTCCAGGGAGGGAGACCCAGTACTTC

CDR3 length: 15
J gene: TRBJ1-6
D gene: -
V gene: TRBV27
clone size: many
CDR3 protein: CASSSRSSYNSPLHF
CDR3 DNA: TGTGCCAGCAGTTCCAGGAGCTCCTATAATTCACCCCTCCACTTT

CDR3 length: 19
J gene: TRBJ2-2
D gene: TRBD2
V gene: TRBV7-2
clone size: many
CDR3 protein: CASSKRPGLAGVGTGELFF
CDR3 DNA: TGTGCCAGCAGCAAACGACCTGGACTAGCGGGAGTGGGAACCGGGGAGCTGTTTTTT

CDR3 length: 12
J gene: TRBJ2-7
D gene: -
V gene: TRBV11-2
clone size: many
CDR3 protein: CASSINGREQYF
CDR3 DNA: TGTGCCAGCAGCATCAATGGGCGCGAGCAGTACTTC

CDR3 length: 13
J gene: TRBJ2-5
D gene: -
V gene: TRBV30
clone size: many
CDR3 protein: CAWGRWGQETQYF
CDR3 DNA: TGTGCCTGGGGCCGTTGGGGGCAAGAGACCCAGTACTTC

CDR3 length: 13
J gene: TRBJ2-7
D gene: TRBD2
V gene: TRBV7-7
clone size: -
CDR3 protein: CASSLGGSDEQYF
CDR3 DNA: TGTGCTAGCAGCTTGGGCGGGAGCGACGAGCAGTACTTC

CDR3 length: 19
J gene: TRBJ1-2
D gene: TRBD1
V gene: TRBV6-9
clone size: many
CDR3 protein: CASSYAGGGTGDGLTGYTF
CDR3 DNA: TGTGCCAGCAGTTACGCAGGTGGAGGCACAGGGGATGGCCTTACTGGCTACACCTTC

CDR3 length: 16
J gene: TRBJ1-1
D gene: -
V gene: TRBV4-1
clone size: many
CDR3 protein: CASSQEPGTQNTEAFF
CDR3 DNA: TGCGCCAGCAGCCAAGAACCCGGGACCCAGAACACTGAAGCTTTCTTT

CDR3 length: 15
J gene: TRBJ1-2
D gene: -
V gene: TRBV2
clone size: -
CDR3 protein: CASSEVPPGGYGYTF
CDR3 DNA: TGTGCCAGCAGTGAAGTACCCCCCGGGGGGTATGGCTACACCTTC

CDR3 length: 14
J gene: TRBJ2-7
D gene: -
V gene: TRBV6-2/TRBV6-3
clone size: -
CDR3 protein: CASKVASSSYEQYF
CDR3 DNA: TGTGCCAGCAAGGTAGCGTCCAGCTCCTACGAGCAGTACTTC